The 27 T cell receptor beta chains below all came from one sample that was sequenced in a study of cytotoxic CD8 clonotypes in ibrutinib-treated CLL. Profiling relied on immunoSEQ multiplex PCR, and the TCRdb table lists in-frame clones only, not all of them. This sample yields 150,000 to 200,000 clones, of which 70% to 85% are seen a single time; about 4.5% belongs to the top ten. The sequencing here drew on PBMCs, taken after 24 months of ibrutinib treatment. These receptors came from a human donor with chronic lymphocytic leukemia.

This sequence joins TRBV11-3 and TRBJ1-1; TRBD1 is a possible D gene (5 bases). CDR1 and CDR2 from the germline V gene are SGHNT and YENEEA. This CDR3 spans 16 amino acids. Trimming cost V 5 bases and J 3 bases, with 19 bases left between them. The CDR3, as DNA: TGTGCCAGCAGCCTAACGAGGGGAAGGCGATACACTGAAGCTTTCTTT. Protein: CASSLTRGRRYTEAFF.

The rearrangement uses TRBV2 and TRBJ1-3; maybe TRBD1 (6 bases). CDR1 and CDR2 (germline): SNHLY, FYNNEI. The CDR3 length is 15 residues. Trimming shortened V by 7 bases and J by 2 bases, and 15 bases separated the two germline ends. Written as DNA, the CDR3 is TGTGCCAGCACCGTCGGGGGGACACCTGGAAACACCATATATTTT. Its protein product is CASTVGGTPGNTIYF.

CDR3 nucleotide sequence: TGTGCCAGCAGCTTGGGAAGACAGACTAGCACAGATACGCAGTATTTT. It specifies CASSLGRQTSTDTQYF. This chain connects TRBV5-4 to TRBJ2-3; a possible D gene is TRBD1 (5 bases). The CDR3 contains 16 residues. CDR1 and CDR2 (germline): SGHNT, YYREEE (reference sequence). Deletions cut 0 bases from V and 0 bases from J, with 11 bases between. Full variable domain (remainder filled in from reference TRBV5-4 and TRBJ2-3): ETGVTQSPTHLIKTRGQQVTLRCSSQSGHNTVSWYQQALGQGPQFIFQYYREEENGRGNFPPRFSGLQFPNYSSELNVNALELDDSALYLCASSLGRQTSTDTQYFGPGTRLTVL.

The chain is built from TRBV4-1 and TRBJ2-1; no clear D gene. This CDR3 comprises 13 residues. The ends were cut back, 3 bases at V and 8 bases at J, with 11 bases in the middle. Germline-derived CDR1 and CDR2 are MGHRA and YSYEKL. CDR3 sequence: CASSHSWGYEQFF. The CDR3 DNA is TGCGCCAGCAGCCACTCTTGGGGTTATGAGCAGTTCTTC.

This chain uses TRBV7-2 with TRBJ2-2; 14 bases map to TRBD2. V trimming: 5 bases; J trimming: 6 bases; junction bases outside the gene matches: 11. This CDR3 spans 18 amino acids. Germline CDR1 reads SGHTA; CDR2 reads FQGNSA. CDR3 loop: CASSVSGTSGRGAGELFF. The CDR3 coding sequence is TGTGCCAGCAGCGTTTCCGGGACTAGCGGGAGAGGGGCCGGGGAGCTGTTTTTT.

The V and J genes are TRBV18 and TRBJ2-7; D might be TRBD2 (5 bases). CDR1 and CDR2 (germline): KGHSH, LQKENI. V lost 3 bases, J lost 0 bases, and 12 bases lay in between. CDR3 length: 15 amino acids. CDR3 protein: CASSPRGSSSYEQYF. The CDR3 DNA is TGTGCCAGCTCACCCCGGGGAAGCAGCTCCTACGAGCAGTACTTC.

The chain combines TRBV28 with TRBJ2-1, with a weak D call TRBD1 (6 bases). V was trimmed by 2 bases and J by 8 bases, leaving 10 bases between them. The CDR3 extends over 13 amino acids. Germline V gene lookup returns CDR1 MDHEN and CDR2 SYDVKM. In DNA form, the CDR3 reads TGTGCCAGCAGTTTACTACAGGGATATGAGCAGTTCTTC. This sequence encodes CASSLLQGYEQFF.

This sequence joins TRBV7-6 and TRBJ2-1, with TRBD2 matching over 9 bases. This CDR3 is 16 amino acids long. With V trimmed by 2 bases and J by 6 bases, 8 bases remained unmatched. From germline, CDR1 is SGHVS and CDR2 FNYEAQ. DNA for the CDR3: TGTGCCAGCAGCTTACTAGCGGGAATGTCGCGCAATGAGCAGTTCTTC. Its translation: CASSLLAGMSRNEQFF.

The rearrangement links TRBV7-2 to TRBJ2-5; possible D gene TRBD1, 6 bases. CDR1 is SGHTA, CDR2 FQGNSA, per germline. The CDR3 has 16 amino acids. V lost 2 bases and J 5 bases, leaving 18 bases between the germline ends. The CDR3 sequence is CASSLTSTGLRETQYF. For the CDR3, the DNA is TGTGCCAGCAGCTTAACCAGCACAGGGTTACGGGAGACCCAGTACTTC.

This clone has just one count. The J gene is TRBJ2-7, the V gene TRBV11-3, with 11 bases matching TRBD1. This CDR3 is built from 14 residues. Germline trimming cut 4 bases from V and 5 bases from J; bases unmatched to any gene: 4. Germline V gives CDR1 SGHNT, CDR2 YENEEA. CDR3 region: CASSSGQGAHEQYF. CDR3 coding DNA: TGTGCCAGCAGCTCCGGACAGGGGGCGCACGAGCAGTACTTC.

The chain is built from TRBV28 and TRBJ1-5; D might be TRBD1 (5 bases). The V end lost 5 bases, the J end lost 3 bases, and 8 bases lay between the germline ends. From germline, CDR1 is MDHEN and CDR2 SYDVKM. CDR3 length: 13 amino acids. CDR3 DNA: TGTGCCAGCAGTCGACAGCCCAATCAGCCCCAGCATTTT. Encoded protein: CASSRQPNQPQHF.

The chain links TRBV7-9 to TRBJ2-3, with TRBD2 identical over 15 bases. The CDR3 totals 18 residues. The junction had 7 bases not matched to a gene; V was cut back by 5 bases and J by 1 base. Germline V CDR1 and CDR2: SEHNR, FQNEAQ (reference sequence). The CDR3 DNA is TGTGCCAGCAGCAGGACTAGCGGGAGGGCCTTGGGCACAGATACGCAGTATTTT. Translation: CASSRTSGRALGTDTQYF.

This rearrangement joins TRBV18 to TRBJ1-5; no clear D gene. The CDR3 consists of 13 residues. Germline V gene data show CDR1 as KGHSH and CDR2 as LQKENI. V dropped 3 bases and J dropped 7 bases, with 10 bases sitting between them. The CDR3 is CASSPHNNQPQHF. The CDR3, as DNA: TGTGCCAGCTCACCCCATAATAACCAGCCCCAGCATTTT.

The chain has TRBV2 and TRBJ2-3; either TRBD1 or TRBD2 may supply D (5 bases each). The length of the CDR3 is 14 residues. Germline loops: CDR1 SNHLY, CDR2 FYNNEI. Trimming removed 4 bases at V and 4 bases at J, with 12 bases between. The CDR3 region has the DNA TGTGCCAGCAGTGTATTACGGGGCGCAGATACGCAGTATTTT. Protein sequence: CASSVLRGADTQYF.

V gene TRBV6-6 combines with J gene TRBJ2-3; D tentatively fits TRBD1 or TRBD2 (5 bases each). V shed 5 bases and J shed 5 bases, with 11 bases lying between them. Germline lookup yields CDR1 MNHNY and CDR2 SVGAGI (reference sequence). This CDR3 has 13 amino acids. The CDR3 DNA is TGTGCCAGCAGTGGGACCTACGGAGATACGCAGTATTTT. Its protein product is CASSGTYGDTQYF.

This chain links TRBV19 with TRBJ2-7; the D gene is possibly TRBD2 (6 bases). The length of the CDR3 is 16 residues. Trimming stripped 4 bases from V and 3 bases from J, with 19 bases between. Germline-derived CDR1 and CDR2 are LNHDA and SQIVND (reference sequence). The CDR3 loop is CASSRLGGTAFYEQYF. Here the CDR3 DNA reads TGTGCCAGTAGTAGGTTAGGCGGGACGGCTTTCTACGAGCAGTACTTC.

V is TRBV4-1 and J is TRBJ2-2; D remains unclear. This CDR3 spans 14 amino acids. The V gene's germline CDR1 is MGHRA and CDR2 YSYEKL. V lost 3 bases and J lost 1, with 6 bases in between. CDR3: CASSQGKNTGELFF. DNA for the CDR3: TGCGCCAGCAGCCAGGGGAAGAACACCGGGGAGCTGTTTTTT.

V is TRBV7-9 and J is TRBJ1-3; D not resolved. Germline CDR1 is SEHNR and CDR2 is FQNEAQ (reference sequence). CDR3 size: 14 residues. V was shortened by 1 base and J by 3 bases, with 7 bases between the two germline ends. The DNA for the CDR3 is TGTGCCAGCAGCTTAGAAGTCGATGGAAACACCATATATTTT. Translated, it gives CASSLEVDGNTIYF.

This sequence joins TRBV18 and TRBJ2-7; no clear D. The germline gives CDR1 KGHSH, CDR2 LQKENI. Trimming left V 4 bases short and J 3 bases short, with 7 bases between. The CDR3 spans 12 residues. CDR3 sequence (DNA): TGTGCCAGCTCACGGCTTAACTACGAGCAGTACTTC. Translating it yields CASSRLNYEQYF.

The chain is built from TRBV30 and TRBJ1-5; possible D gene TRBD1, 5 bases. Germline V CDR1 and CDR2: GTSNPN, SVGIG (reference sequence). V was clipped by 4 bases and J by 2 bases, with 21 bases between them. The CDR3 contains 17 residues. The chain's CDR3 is CAWNGGGTGLGNQPQHF. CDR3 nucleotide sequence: TGTGCCTGGAACGGGGGGGGTACGGGGCTAGGCAATCAGCCCCAGCATTTT. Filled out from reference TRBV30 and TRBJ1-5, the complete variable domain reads SQTIHQWPATLVQPVGSPLSLECTVEGTSNPNLYWYRQAAGRGLQLLFYSVGIGQISSEVPQNLSASRPQDRQFILSSKKLLLSDSGFYLCAWNGGGTGLGNQPQHFGDGTRLSIL.

The CDR3 sequence is CSVARGTEIYEQYF. The CDR3 DNA is TGCAGCGTTGCACGGGGGACAGAAATCTACGAGCAGTACTTC. This chain uses TRBV29-1 with TRBJ2-7; perhaps TRBD1 as D (7 bases). CDR1 and CDR2 (germline): SQVTM, ANQGSEA. There are 14 residues in the CDR3. V lost 4 bases to trimming and J lost 3 bases, with 16 bases between them.

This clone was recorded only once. The CDR3 spells CARGTNEQFF. CDR3 bases: TGTGCCAGAGGGACAAATGAGCAGTTCTTC. The rearrangement joins TRBV7-9 to TRBJ2-1; D possibly corresponds to TRBD1 (6 bases). This CDR3 spans 10 amino acids. Per the germline V gene, CDR1 is SEHNR and CDR2 is FQNEAQ (reference sequence). V was cut by 9 bases and J by 7 bases, with 7 bases left in between.

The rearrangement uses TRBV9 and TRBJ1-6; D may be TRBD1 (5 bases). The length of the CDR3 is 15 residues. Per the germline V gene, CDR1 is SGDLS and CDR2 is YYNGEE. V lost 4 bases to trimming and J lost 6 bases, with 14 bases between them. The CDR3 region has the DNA TGTGCCAGCAGCAGCGGGGTGGGGCTTAATTCACCCCTCCACTTT. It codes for CASSSGVGLNSPLHF.

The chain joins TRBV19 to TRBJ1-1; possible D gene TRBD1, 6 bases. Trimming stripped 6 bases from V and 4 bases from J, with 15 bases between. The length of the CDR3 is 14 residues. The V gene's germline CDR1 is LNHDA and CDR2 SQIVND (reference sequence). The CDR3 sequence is CASSPGQRVTEAFF. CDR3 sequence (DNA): TGTGCCAGTAGCCCTGGACAGCGAGTCACTGAAGCTTTCTTT.

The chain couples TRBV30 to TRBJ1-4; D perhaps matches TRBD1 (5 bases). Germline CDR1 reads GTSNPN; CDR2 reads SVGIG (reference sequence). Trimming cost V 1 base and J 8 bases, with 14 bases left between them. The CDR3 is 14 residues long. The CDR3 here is CAWSAGLGREKLFF. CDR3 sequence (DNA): TGTGCCTGGAGTGCGGGACTGGGGCGAGAAAAACTGTTTTTT. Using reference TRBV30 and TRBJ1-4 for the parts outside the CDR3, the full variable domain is SQTIHQWPATLVQPVGSPLSLECTVEGTSNPNLYWYRQAAGRGLQLLFYSVGIGQISSEVPQNLSASRPQDRQFILSSKKLLLSDSGFYLCAWSAGLGREKLFFGSGTQLSVL.

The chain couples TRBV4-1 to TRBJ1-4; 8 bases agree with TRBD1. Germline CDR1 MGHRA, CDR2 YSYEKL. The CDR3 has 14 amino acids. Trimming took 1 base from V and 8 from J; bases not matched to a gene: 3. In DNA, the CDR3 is TGCGCCAGCAGCCAAGCAGGGGGCTGGGAAAAACTGTTTTTT. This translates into CASSQAGGWEKLFF.

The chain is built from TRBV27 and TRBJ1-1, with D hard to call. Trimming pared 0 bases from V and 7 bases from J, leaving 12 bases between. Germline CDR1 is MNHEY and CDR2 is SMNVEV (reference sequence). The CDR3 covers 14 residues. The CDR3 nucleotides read TGTGCCAGCAGTTTATCGAAGGGTTGGGGTGAAGCTTTCTTT. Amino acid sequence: CASSLSKGWGEAFF.